Sequencing of this TCR beta chain was carried out in a study of PD-L1 blockade in urothelial cancer. CDR3 size: 12 residues. Germline CDR1 is SGHTA and CDR2 is FQGTGA. V was cut by 1 base and J by 8 bases, with 6 bases left in between. Sample time point: peripheral blood 6 weeks after treatment start. Repertoires were generated with immunoSEQ multiplex PCR, while TCRdb's copy carries only in-frame clones and drops some. The data show tens of thousands of clones, 75% to 90% seen once. This chain links TRBV7-3 with TRBJ2-1; D is undetermined. Here the sequenced sample was PBMCs, taken around atezolizumab (anti-PD-L1) treatment. The clonotype comes from a man in his sixties with urothelial cancer. CDR3 amino acids: CASSLSGDEQFF. DNA for the CDR3: TGTGCCAGCAGCTTAAGCGGTGATGAGCAGTTCTTC.